A single sample gave rise to the 26 T cell receptor beta chains below, sequenced in a study of long-term antiretroviral therapy in people with HIV. The run of the v3.0 immunoSEQ assay was at survey level. The repertoire was sequenced with immunoSEQ multiplex PCR; TCRdb's copy has only in-frame clones and lacks some. The sample holds tens of thousands of clones, 75% to 95% seen once. The source material was unsorted PBMCs, sampled around 5 years after starting antiretroviral therapy. These receptors came from a woman between 35 and 50 years old with HIV.

The V and J genes are TRBV10-2 and TRBJ1-1; the D is unclear. Trimming took 3 bases from V and 6 from J, leaving 17 bases between them. In germline, CDR1 is WSHSY, CDR2 SAAADI. The CDR3 extends over 15 amino acids. The CDR3 reads CASSDPGMANAEAFF. The CDR3 nucleotides read TGCGCCAGCAGTGACCCCGGGATGGCTAACGCTGAAGCTTTCTTT.

The J gene is TRBJ1-2, the V gene TRBV4-1; possibly TRBD1 for D (5 bases). V gave up 1 base and J gave up 2 bases, with 8 bases separating them. CDR1 and CDR2 from the germline V gene are MGHRA and YSYEKL. The length of the CDR3 is 14 residues. The CDR3 DNA is TGCGCCAGCAGCCAAGGACAGATGAACTATGGCTACACCTTC. Translation: CASSQGQMNYGYTF.

The CDR3 is CASSSELGAPYEQYF. In nucleotides, the CDR3 is TGTGCCAGCAGTTCGGAGTTGGGGGCGCCCTACGAGCAGTACTTC. The chain has TRBV7-9 and TRBJ2-7; a possible D gene is TRBD1 (6 bases). The germline V gene encodes CDR1 SEHNR and CDR2 FQNEAQ (reference sequence). The CDR3 contains 15 residues. The V gene lost 6 bases and the J gene lost 2 bases, with 17 bases spanning the gap. The full variable domain, its missing parts supplied by reference TRBV7-9 and TRBJ2-7, is DTGVSQNPRHKITKRGQNVTFRCDPISEHNRLYWYRQTLGQGPEFLTYFQNEAQLEKSRLLSDRFSAERPKGSFSTLEIQRTEQGDSAMYLCASSSELGAPYEQYFGPGTRLTVT.

The chain carries TRBV7-2 and TRBJ2-1; tentatively, D is TRBD1 (5 bases). Germline V CDR1 and CDR2: SGHTA, FQGNSA. V gave up 4 bases and J gave up 4 bases, with 17 bases separating them. The CDR3 covers 16 residues. The CDR3 reads CASSSLGVYPYNEQFF. CDR3 nucleotide sequence: TGTGCCAGCAGCTCCCTAGGGGTCTATCCTTACAATGAGCAGTTCTTC. The whole variable domain, filled in from reference TRBV7-2 and TRBJ2-1, reads GAGVSQSPSNKVTEKGKDVELRCDPISGHTALYWYRQSLGQGLEFLIYFQGNSAPDKSGLPSDRFSAERTGGSVSTLTIQRTQQEDSAVYLCASSSLGVYPYNEQFFGPGTRLTVL.

The chain recombines TRBV25-1 with TRBJ1-1, with D perhaps TRBD1 (6 bases). The CDR3 runs to 15 residues. CDR1 is MGHDK and CDR2 is SYGVNS in the germline V gene. V was shortened by 6 bases and J by 1 base, with 15 bases between the two germline ends. DNA of the CDR3: TGTGCCAGCAGCCGGACAGTCGTGAGGAACACTGAAGCTTTCTTT. It specifies CASSRTVVRNTEAFF.

The table lists this clone with a few counts. The CDR3, as DNA: TGTGCCACCAGCAGAGTTGGGACAGGGAAAGATACGCAGTATTTT. Protein sequence: CATSRVGTGKDTQYF. The chain links TRBV15 to TRBJ2-3, with 9 bases that match TRBD1. The CDR3 has 15 amino acids. Unmatched junction bases numbered 4, after V lost 1 base and J lost 5 bases. The germline V gene has CDR1 LNHNV and CDR2 YYDKDF (reference sequence).

The chain carries TRBV29-1 and TRBJ1-1, with D unresolved. Trimming removed 7 bases from V and 2 bases from J, with 8 bases in between. Germline lookup yields CDR1 SQVTM and CDR2 ANQGSEA. There are 11 residues in the CDR3. As DNA, the CDR3 is TGCAGCGCCGAAGACAACACTGAAGCTTTCTTT. Protein: CSAEDNTEAFF.

The chain is built from TRBV5-1 and TRBJ1-5, with D unclear. The CDR3 length is 13 residues. The V and J ends lost 2 bases and 2 bases respectively, with 5 bases between them. In germline, CDR1 is SGHRS, CDR2 YFSETQ. CDR3 sequence: CASSLDRNQPQHF. CDR3 sequence (DNA): TGCGCCAGCAGCTTAGACCGCAATCAGCCCCAGCATTTT.

This clone was counted a single time. The rearrangement links TRBV5-1 to TRBJ1-6; 7 bases align to TRBD1. The CDR3 spans 15 residues. Looked up from germline, CDR1 is SGHRS and CDR2 is YFSETQ. With 4 bases clipped from V and 2 bases from J, the junction kept 3 bases outside the gene matches. CDR3 sequence: CASSPGQAYNSPLHF. The CDR3 bases are TGCGCCAGCAGCCCAGGACAGGCCTATAATTCACCCCTCCACTTT.

V usage is TRBV29-1 and J usage is TRBJ1-3, with D perhaps matching TRBD1 (6 bases). The CDR3 loop spans 12 amino acids. Trimming pared 8 bases from V and 4 bases from J, leaving 12 bases between. The germline CDR1 and CDR2 sequences are SQVTM and ANQGSEA. CDR3: CSTTGIGNTIYF. The CDR3 DNA reads as TGCAGCACTACAGGGATCGGAAACACCATATATTTT.

The chain uses TRBV29-1 and TRBJ2-3; tentative D call: TRBD1 (6 bases). Per the germline V gene, CDR1 is SQVTM and CDR2 is ANQGSEA. The CDR3 contains 13 residues. The V gene lost 0 bases and the J gene lost 3 bases, with 7 bases spanning the gap. As DNA, the CDR3 is TGCAGCGTTGAAGAGACAGGTACAGATACGCAGTATTTT. Residues: CSVEETGTDTQYF.

This chain connects TRBV4-2 to TRBJ1-4; D is perhaps TRBD1 (5 bases). V was clipped by 0 bases and J by 4 bases, with 12 bases between them. Germline values: CDR1 LGHNA, CDR2 YNFKEQ. The CDR3 loop spans 16 amino acids. The DNA for the CDR3 is TGTGCCAGCAGCCAAGATCAGGGCAGTTTTAATGAAAAACTGTTTTTT. Translated: CASSQDQGSFNEKLFF.

This clone was found a few times. The chain couples TRBV12-2 to TRBJ2-3; the table's D call TRBD2 went unverified against the DNA. TRBV12-2 is listed as a pseudogene. The CDR3 is 17 amino acids. CDR3 sequence reads: CASRSPGLAALTDTQYF. Written as DNA, the CDR3 is TGTGCAAGTCGCTCTCCGGGACTAGCAGCTCTCACAGATACGCAGTATTTT.

The chain joins TRBV4-2 to TRBJ2-5; D gene ambiguous. The CDR3 extends over 14 amino acids. Germline CDR1 LGHNA, CDR2 YNFKEQ. Trimming stripped 0 bases from V and 2 bases from J, with 7 bases between. The CDR3 protein is CASSQEGSQETQYF. The CDR3 region has the DNA TGTGCCAGCAGCCAAGAAGGCTCTCAAGAGACCCAGTACTTC.

This chain uses TRBV14 with TRBJ1-2; 7 bases match TRBD1. Germline trimming cut 4 bases from V and 12 bases from J; bases unmatched to any gene: 14. Germline loops: CDR1 SGHDN, CDR2 FVKESK. The length of the CDR3 is 14 residues. CDR3 protein: CASSPRQGTGYHTF. CDR3 coding DNA: TGTGCCAGCAGCCCGCGACAGGGAACGGGCTATCACACCTTC.

This sequence joins TRBV7-9 and TRBJ2-2; D could derive from TRBD1 or TRBD2 (5 bases each). Deletions cut 4 bases from V and 2 bases from J, with 14 bases between. The CDR3 covers 16 residues. Germline values: CDR1 SEHNR, CDR2 FQNEAQ (reference sequence). As DNA, the CDR3 is TGTGCCAGCAGCTCAAATCGGGACGGCAACACCGGGGAGCTGTTTTTT. It encodes CASSSNRDGNTGELFF.

This chain uses TRBV5-1 with TRBJ2-1, with TRBD2 matching 7 bases. The CDR3 consists of 15 residues. The germline V gene encodes CDR1 SGHRS and CDR2 YFSETQ. Trimming at V came to 1 base and at J to 4 bases, leaving 5 bases not matched to a gene. DNA for the CDR3: TGCGCCAGCAGCTTGATCGGCGGGGGTTACAATGAGCAGTTCTTC. Translated: CASSLIGGGYNEQFF. Combining the CDR3 with reference TRBV5-1 and TRBJ2-1 gives the whole variable domain KAGVTQTPRYLIKTRGQQVTLSCSPISGHRSVSWYQQTPGQGLQFLFEYFSETQRNKGNFPGRFSGRQFSNSRSEMNVSTLELGDSALYLCASSLIGGGYNEQFFGPGTRLTVL.

This chain uses TRBV11-3 with TRBJ1-5, with 10 bases matching TRBD1. V shed 5 bases and J 6 bases; nucleotides not matched to a gene: 7. Germline CDR1 and CDR2: SGHNT and YENEEA. There are 15 residues in the CDR3. The CDR3 loop reads CASSPGQGTGQPQHF. The CDR3 coding sequence is TGTGCCAGCAGCCCGGGACAGGGGACGGGTCAGCCCCAGCATTTT.

This chain joins TRBV9 and TRBJ1-1, with D possibly matching TRBD1 (5 bases). There are 14 residues in the CDR3. V lost 0 bases to trimming and J lost 0 bases, with 6 bases between them. Germline loops: CDR1 SGDLS, CDR2 YYNGEE. CDR3: CASSVAGVNTEAFF. The CDR3 DNA reads TGTGCCAGCAGCGTAGCGGGGGTGAACACTGAAGCTTTCTTT.

The chain combines TRBV6-1 with TRBJ2-7, with D perhaps matching TRBD2 (6 bases). This CDR3 comprises 15 residues. Per germline, CDR1 MNHNS and CDR2 SASEGT. Trimming took 2 bases from V and 1 from J, leaving 12 bases between them. The CDR3 DNA sequence: TGTGCCAGCAGTGAATCTTACGGGACTTCCTACGAGCAGTACTTC. It is translated as CASSESYGTSYEQYF.

The V gene is TRBV10-1, the J gene TRBJ2-2; D is ambiguous. This CDR3 contains 12 residues. Germline CDR1 and CDR2: WNHNN and SYGVQD (reference sequence). V lost 7 bases, J lost 3 bases, and 6 bases lay in between. CDR3: CASTPDTGELFF. Here the CDR3 DNA reads TGCGCCAGCACCCCCGACACCGGGGAGCTGTTTTTT.

V is TRBV5-4 and J is TRBJ1-5; the D gene is possibly TRBD1 (5 bases). V gave up 5 bases and J gave up 7 bases, with 10 bases separating them. This CDR3 contains 12 residues. The germline gives CDR1 SGHNT, CDR2 YYREEE (reference sequence). CDR3 in amino acids: CASSPGIQPQHF. The CDR3 DNA reads TGTGCCAGCAGTCCAGGGATCCAGCCCCAGCATTTT.

The rearrangement uses TRBV30 and TRBJ2-5; D is ambiguous. This CDR3 has 13 amino acids. Trimming stripped 1 base from V and 4 bases from J, with 10 bases between. Germline CDR1 and CDR2: GTSNPN and SVGIG (reference sequence). For the CDR3, the DNA is TGTGCCTGGAGTGCGAGAGTACGAGAGACCCAGTACTTC. Its translation is CAWSARVRETQYF.

J is TRBJ2-5 and V is TRBV30; either TRBD1 or TRBD2 may fit D (5 bases each). Germline V gives CDR1 GTSNPN, CDR2 SVGIG (reference sequence). V was clipped by 4 bases and J by 1 base, with 13 bases between them. The CDR3 extends over 14 amino acids. Here the CDR3 reads CAWTQIGAQETQYF. CDR3 nucleotides: TGTGCCTGGACCCAGATCGGGGCCCAAGAGACCCAGTACTTC.

The V gene is TRBV5-1, the J gene TRBJ2-5; a weak D match, TRBD2 (5 bases). CDR3 length: 14 residues. Trimming removed 0 bases from V and 7 bases from J, with 13 bases in between. The V gene's germline CDR1 is SGHRS and CDR2 YFSETQ. CDR3 sequence: CASSLDTDFGTQYF. CDR3 sequence (DNA): TGCGCCAGCAGCTTGGATACGGACTTTGGGACCCAGTACTTC.

The V and J genes are TRBV5-5 and TRBJ1-3, with D maybe TRBD1 (5 bases). Germline lookup yields CDR1 SGHKS and CDR2 YYEKEE (reference sequence). Trimming removed 0 bases at V and 2 bases at J, with 15 bases between. This CDR3 is built from 17 residues. The CDR3 coding sequence is TGTGCCAGCAGCTTGGAATTGATGCCAGGGCCTGGAAACACCATATATTTT. Amino acid sequence: CASSLELMPGPGNTIYF.